Listed below are T cell receptor beta chains from one sample, sequenced in a study of CD8 T cells in Susac syndrome. TCRdb fed the immunoSEQ multiplex PCR reads into MiXCR, producing one record per CDR3 protein. The sample has 210,000 or so distinct CDR3 sequences; approximately 94% are singletons. The specimen sequenced was CD4+ T cells from PBMCs. Receptors were obtained from a human donor with Susac syndrome. CDR3s include the opening cysteine and the closing phenylalanine or tryptophan. The D gene is left open where the match is weak. Clone size is not always given. Where it is, it says once, few, many or a class for expanded clones.

d_call | clone_size | j_call | v_call | cdr3_nt | cdr3_aa
. | once | TRBJ2-3 | TRBV20-1 | TGCAGTGCTAGAGATAGGCAGGGAGGCACAGATACGCAGTATTTT | CSARDRQGGTDTQYF
. | . | TRBJ1-2 | TRBV7-2 | TGTGCCAGCAGCCAAAGAGGGGGGGGTAACTATGGCTACACCTTC | CASSQRGGGNYGYTF
. | . | TRBJ1-2 | TRBV6-5 | TGTGCCAGCAGGAGGGACACCCAGGGTGGCTACACCTTC | CASRRDTQGGYTF
TRBD2 | . | TRBJ2-7 | TRBV6-5 | TGTGCCAGCAGTCGAGCGGGGTACGAGCAGTACTTC | CASSRAGYEQYF
TRBD1 | . | TRBJ2-5 | TRBV12-3/TRBV12-4 | TGTGCCAGCAGTATGGGACAGGGGGCACGGGGAGAGACCCAGTACTTC | CASSMGQGARGETQYF
. | . | TRBJ1-6 | TRBV9 | TGTGCCAGCAGCACGGGGGGGGGAGACCATTCACCCCTCCACTTT | CASSTGGGDHSPLHF
TRBD2 | few | TRBJ2-1 | TRBV25-1 | TGTGCCAGCGCGCCCCCGACTAGCGGGCGCAATGAGCAGTTCTTC | CASAPPTSGRNEQFF
. | . | TRBJ1-1 | TRBV7-9 | TGTGCCAGCAGCCAGCACCCGGACCCGTCGAACACTGAAGCTTTCTTT | CASSQHPDPSNTEAFF
. | . | TRBJ1-4 | TRBV28 | TGTGCCAGCAGTTTCGGACAGAATGAAAAACTGTTTTTT | CASSFGQNEKLFF
. | . | TRBJ2-7 | TRBV29-1 | TGCAGCGTTGCTTGGGGCCGTGACGAGCAGTACTTC | CSVAWGRDEQYF
. | . | TRBJ2-5 | TRBV11-3 | TGTGCCAGCAGCTTAGACGAAAGGAGGAAAGAGACCCAGTACTTC | CASSLDERRKETQYF
. | . | TRBJ2-5 | TRBV20-1 | TGCAGTGCTAGAGTTCCTAGCGAAGAGACCCAGTACTTC | CSARVPSEETQYF
TRBD1 | once | TRBJ1-5 | TRBV6-2/TRBV6-3 | TGTGCCAGCAGTTACCCAGGGGGGGCCCAGCCCCAGCATTTT | CASSYPGGAQPQHF
TRBD1 | few | TRBJ1-1 | TRBV27 | TGTGCCAGCAGTTCAACAGGGGGCAGAACTGAAGCTTTCTTT | CASSSTGGRTEAFF
TRBD1 | once | TRBJ2-7 | TRBV6-2/TRBV6-3 | TGTGCCAGCAGTAAGGACAGGGGCTACGAGCAGTACTTC | CASSKDRGYEQYF
. | . | TRBJ1-5 | TRBV6-5 | TGTGCCAGCAGTTACGCGGGCAATCAGCCCCAGCATTTT | CASSYAGNQPQHF
. | . | TRBJ2-2 | TRBV12-3/TRBV12-4 | TGTGCCAGCAGTTACCTACATGGGAACGGGGAGCTGTTTTTT | CASSYLHGNGELFF
TRBD2 | once | TRBJ2-3 | TRBV9 | TGTGCCAGCAGCTTCGGGACTAGCGGGGGGGATACGCAGTATTTT | CASSFGTSGGDTQYF
TRBD2 | . | TRBJ2-5 | TRBV6-5 | TGTGCCAGCAGTCACCCCCCCCGCGGGGGGTACCAAGAGACCCAGTACTTC | CASSHPPRGGYQETQYF
. | once | TRBJ2-5 | TRBV9 | TGTGCCAGCAGCAAAGGGGGGAACCAAGAGACCCAGTACTTC | CASSKGGNQETQYF
. | . | TRBJ2-3 | TRBV29-1 | TGCAGCGTTGTCATTGGGGGGCAGGGAGATACGCAGTATTTT | CSVVIGGQGDTQYF
. | . | TRBJ2-6 | TRBV6-5 | TGTGCCAGCAGTTACTCGCAGGTCCTCTCTGGGGCCAACGTCCTGACTTTC | CASSYSQVLSGANVLTF
. | . | TRBJ2-7 | TRBV11-2 | TGTGCCAGCAGCTTCAGGGATTCCTACGAGCAGTACTTC | CASSFRDSYEQYF
TRBD2 | . | TRBJ2-5 | TRBV19 | TGTGCCAGTAGTCCCCGAGGACTAGGGCAAGAGACCCAGTACTTC | CASSPRGLGQETQYF
. | . | TRBJ2-6 | TRBV20-1 | TGCAGTGCTATCAACCGGGACAACTCTGGGGCCAACGTCCTGACTTTC | CSAINRDNSGANVLTF
. | . | TRBJ1-5 | TRBV19 | TGTGCCAGTGGCCGACAGAGAAATCAGCCCCAGCATTTT | CASGRQRNQPQHF
. | . | TRBJ1-2 | TRBV30 | TGTGCCTGGAGCACCGGGGCCCCAGGTACAGGTGGCTACACCTTC | CAWSTGAPGTGGYTF
. | . | TRBJ1-1 | TRBV29-1 | TGCAGCGTTCTCCCCGAGGGGATCACTGAAGCTTTCTTT | CSVLPEGITEAFF
. | . | TRBJ2-7 | TRBV5-1 | TGCGCCAGCAGCCCTCCTGAGTTTAGGACCACCTACGAGCAGTACTTC | CASSPPEFRTTYEQYF
. | . | TRBJ2-3 | TRBV20-1 | TGCAGTGCTAGTGGGATCTCCGGAGATACGCAGTATTTT | CSASGISGDTQYF
TRBD1 | . | TRBJ1-5 | TRBV20-1 | TGCAGTGCCGGGGAGGGGACAGGGATTCAGCCCCAGCATTTT | CSAGEGTGIQPQHF